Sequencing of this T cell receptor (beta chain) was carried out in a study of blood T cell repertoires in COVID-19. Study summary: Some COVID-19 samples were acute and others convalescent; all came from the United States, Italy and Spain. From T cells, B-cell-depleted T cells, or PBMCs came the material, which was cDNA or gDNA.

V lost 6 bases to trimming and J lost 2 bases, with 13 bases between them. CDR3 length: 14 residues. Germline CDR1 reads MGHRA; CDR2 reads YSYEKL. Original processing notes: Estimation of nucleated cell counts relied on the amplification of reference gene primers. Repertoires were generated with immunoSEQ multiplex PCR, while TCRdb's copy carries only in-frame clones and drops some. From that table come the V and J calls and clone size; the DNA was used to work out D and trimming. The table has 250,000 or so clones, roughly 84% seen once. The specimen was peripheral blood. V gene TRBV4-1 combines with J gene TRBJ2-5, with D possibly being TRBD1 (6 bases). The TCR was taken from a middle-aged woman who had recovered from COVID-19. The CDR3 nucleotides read TGCGCCAGCAGTCGACAGGTTGTTCAAGAGACCCAGTACTTC. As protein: CASSRQVVQETQYF.